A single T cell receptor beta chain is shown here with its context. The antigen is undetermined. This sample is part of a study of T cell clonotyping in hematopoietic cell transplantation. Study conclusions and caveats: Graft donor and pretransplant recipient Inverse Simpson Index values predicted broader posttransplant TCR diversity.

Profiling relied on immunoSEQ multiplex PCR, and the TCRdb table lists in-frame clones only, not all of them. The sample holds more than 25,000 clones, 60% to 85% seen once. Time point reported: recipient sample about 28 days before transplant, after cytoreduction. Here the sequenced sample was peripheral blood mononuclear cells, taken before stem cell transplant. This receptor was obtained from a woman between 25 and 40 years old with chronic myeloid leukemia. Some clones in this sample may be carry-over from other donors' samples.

Written as DNA, the CDR3 is TGTGCCTGGAGTGTACGTTGGCAGTCTGGGGCCAACGTCCTGACTTTC. Translating it yields CAWSVRWQSGANVLTF. This chain connects TRBV30 to TRBJ2-6; D is ambiguous. There are 16 residues in the CDR3. CDR1 and CDR2 from the germline V gene are GTSNPN and SVGIG (reference sequence). Trimming cost V 0 bases and J 1 base, with 10 bases left between them.